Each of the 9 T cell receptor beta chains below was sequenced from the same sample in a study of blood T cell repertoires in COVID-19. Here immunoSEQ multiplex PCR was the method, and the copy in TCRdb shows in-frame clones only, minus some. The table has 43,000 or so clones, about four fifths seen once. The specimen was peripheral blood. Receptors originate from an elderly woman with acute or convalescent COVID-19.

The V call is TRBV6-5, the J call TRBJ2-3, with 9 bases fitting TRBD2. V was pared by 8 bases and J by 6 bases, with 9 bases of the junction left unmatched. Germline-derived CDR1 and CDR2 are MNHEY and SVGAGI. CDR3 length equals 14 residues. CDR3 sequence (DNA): TGTGCCAGCCGGGCGCCTAGCGGGGTTGATACGCAGTATTTT. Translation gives CASRAPSGVDTQYF.

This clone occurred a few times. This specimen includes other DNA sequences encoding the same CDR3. The CDR3 DNA is TGTGCCAGCAGTGATGGACAGAACACTGAAGCTTTCTTT. Translation: CASSDGQNTEAFF. The gene calls are TRBV6-6 and TRBJ1-1; D is perhaps TRBD1 (5 bases). There are 13 residues in the CDR3. The V and J ends lost 5 bases and 1 base respectively, with 8 bases between them. The V gene's germline CDR1 is MNHNY and CDR2 SVGAGI (reference sequence).

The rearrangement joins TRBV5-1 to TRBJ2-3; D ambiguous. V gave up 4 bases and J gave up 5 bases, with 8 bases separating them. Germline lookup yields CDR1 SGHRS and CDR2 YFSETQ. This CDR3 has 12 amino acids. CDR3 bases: TGCGCCAGCAGCGCCACGGGAGATACGCAGTATTTT. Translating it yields CASSATGDTQYF.

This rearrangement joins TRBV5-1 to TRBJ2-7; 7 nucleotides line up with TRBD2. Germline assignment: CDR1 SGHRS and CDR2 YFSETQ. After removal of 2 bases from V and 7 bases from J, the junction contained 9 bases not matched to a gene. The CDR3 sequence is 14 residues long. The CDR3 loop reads CASSLGGGGNEQYF. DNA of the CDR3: TGCGCCAGCAGCTTAGGAGGCGGGGGTAATGAGCAGTACTTC.

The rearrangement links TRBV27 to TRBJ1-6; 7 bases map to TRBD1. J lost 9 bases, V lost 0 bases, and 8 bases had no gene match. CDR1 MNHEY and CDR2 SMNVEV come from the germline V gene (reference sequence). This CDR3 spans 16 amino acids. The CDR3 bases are TGTGCCAGCAGTTTATCGAGGTCAGGGGGATTTTCACCCCTCCACTTT. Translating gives CASSLSRSGGFSPLHF.

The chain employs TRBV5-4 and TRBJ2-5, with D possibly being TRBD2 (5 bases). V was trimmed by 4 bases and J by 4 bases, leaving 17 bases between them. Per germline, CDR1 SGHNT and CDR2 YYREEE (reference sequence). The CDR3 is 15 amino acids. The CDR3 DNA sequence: TGTGCCAGCAGCCCGAGGGTGGGCCCGAGAGAGACCCAGTACTTC. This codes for CASSPRVGPRETQYF. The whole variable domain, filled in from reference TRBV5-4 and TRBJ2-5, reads ETGVTQSPTHLIKTRGQQVTLRCSSQSGHNTVSWYQQALGQGPQFIFQYYREEENGRGNFPPRFSGLQFPNYSSELNVNALELDDSALYLCASSPRVGPRETQYFGPGTRLLVL.

This CDR3 is CASSLVSGGSTDTQYF. CDR3 nucleotides: TGTGCCAGCAGCTTAGTATCGGGGGGTAGCACAGATACGCAGTATTTT. The chain has TRBV7-8 and TRBJ2-3; 7 bases are a match to TRBD2. Germline CDR1 SGHVS, CDR2 FQNEAQ. The CDR3 is made up of 16 amino acids. V lost 1 base to trimming and J lost 0 bases; unmatched junction nucleotides: 4.

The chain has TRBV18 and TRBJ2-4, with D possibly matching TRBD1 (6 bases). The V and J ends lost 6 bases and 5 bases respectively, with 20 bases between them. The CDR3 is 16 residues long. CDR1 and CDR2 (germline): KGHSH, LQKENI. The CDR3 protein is CASSLRDTPRENIQYF. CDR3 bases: TGTGCCAGCTCGCTCCGGGACACTCCTCGGGAAAACATTCAGTACTTC.

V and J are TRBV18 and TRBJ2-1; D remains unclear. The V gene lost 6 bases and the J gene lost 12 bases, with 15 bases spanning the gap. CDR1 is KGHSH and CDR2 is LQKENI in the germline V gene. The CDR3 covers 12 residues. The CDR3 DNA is TGTGCCAGCTCTCTGGCGAACCGAGGGCAGTTCTTC. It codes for CASSLANRGQFF.